Below, 20 T cell receptor beta chains from the same sample are listed, as sequenced in a study of T cell responses to AZD1222 COVID-19 vaccine. Here immunoSEQ multiplex PCR was the method, and the copy in TCRdb shows in-frame clones only, minus some. The sample consists of more than 100,000 clones, around 90% of them appearing once. The sample consisted of peripheral blood, taken 28 days after the second AZD1222 dose. These receptors came from an adult who received the AZD1222 COVID-19 vaccine.

The chain employs TRBV7-6 and TRBJ2-1; tentatively, D is TRBD1 (6 bases). Germline V gene sequence: CDR1 SGHVS, CDR2 FNYEAQ. CDR3 length: 15 amino acids. Trimming left V 5 bases short and J 4 bases short, with 15 bases between. Written as DNA, the CDR3 is TGTGCCAGCAGCGTCAGGGGCTGGGGTTACAATGAGCAGTTCTTC. Translated, it gives CASSVRGWGYNEQFF.

This clone was seen only once. This chain joins TRBV15 and TRBJ1-1, with D possibly matching TRBD1 (6 bases). This CDR3 region has 15 residues. V gave up 1 base and J gave up 5 bases, with 14 bases separating them. Germline CDR1 LNHNV, CDR2 YYDKDF (reference sequence). CDR3 in amino acids: CATSRAWGARTEAFF. CDR3 DNA: TGTGCCACCAGCAGAGCATGGGGGGCACGGACTGAAGCTTTCTTT.

The chain recombines TRBV2 with TRBJ1-3; TRBD1 matches at 10 bases. Germline V lookup: CDR1 SNHLY, CDR2 FYNNEI. The CDR3 is 13 amino acids. V lost 11 bases and J lost 4; bases outside the gene matches: 5. The CDR3 DNA sequence: TGTGCCTCGACAGGGGGCCCAGGAAACACCATATATTTT. It codes for CASTGGPGNTIYF.

The chain combines TRBV5-1 with TRBJ2-3; D may correspond to TRBD1 or TRBD2 (5 bases each). Between the trimmed V and J ends, which lost 0 bases and 5 bases, there was a span of 13 bases. This CDR3 has 15 amino acids. Germline CDR1 SGHRS, CDR2 YFSETQ. The CDR3 nucleotides read TGCGCCAGCAGCTTGGCGGGGCTAGCTGTAGATACGCAGTATTTT. Encoded protein: CASSLAGLAVDTQYF.

The V call is TRBV9, the J call TRBJ2-5; D call uncertain. The CDR3 contains 16 residues. Germline V gene data show CDR1 as SGDLS and CDR2 as YYNGEE. The V gene lost 4 bases and the J gene lost 5 bases, with 21 bases spanning the gap. The CDR3 nucleotides are TGTGCCAGCAGCTCCTTCGGGCGTGTAGGTCAGGAGACCCAGTACTTC. This encodes CASSSFGRVGQETQYF.

CDR3 in amino acids: CAWSGGSAYGEAFF. The CDR3 DNA reads as TGTGCCTGGAGTGGGGGATCCGCTTATGGGGAAGCTTTCTTT. The V call is TRBV30, the J call TRBJ1-1; D unclear. The CDR3 runs 14 residues. The germline V gene encodes CDR1 GTSNPN and CDR2 SVGIG (reference sequence). V was shortened by 1 base and J by 8 bases, with 17 bases between the two germline ends.

The rearrangement links TRBV6-5 to TRBJ1-1, with no clear D. Germline V gives CDR1 MNHEY, CDR2 SVGAGI. This CDR3 contains 12 residues. Trimming left V 2 bases short and J 8 bases short, with 9 bases between. The CDR3 bases are TGTGCCAGCAGTTACCAGGCCAGCGAAGCTTTCTTT. Amino acids: CASSYQASEAFF.

This clone was found a few times. The chain uses TRBV6-5 and TRBJ1-3, with D possibly matching TRBD1 (6 bases). The germline V gene has CDR1 MNHEY and CDR2 SVGAGI. CDR3 size: 14 residues. Deletions cut 2 bases from V and 8 bases from J, with 13 bases between. CDR3 sequence reads: CASSYRLNRDTIYF. CDR3 DNA: TGTGCCAGCAGTTACCGCCTCAACAGGGACACCATATATTTT.

The V gene is TRBV15, the J gene TRBJ2-7, with D perhaps TRBD1 or TRBD2 (6 bases each). Trimming pared 0 bases from V and 5 bases from J, leaving 14 bases between. CDR3 length: 15 residues. CDR1 is LNHNV and CDR2 is YYDKDF in the germline V gene (reference sequence). This chain's CDR3 is CATSRDLVRGDEQYF. In nucleotides, the CDR3 is TGTGCCACCAGCAGAGATCTAGTTAGGGGGGACGAGCAGTACTTC.

This clone appeared a few times. V and J are TRBV4-1 and TRBJ1-6; D not resolved. Germline V gene sequence: CDR1 MGHRA, CDR2 YSYEKL. V gave up 0 bases and J gave up 5 bases, with 8 bases separating them. CDR3 length: 15 residues. The CDR3 DNA reads TGCGCCAGCAGCCAAGAGGGGAGGCATAATTCACCCCTCCACTTT. Residues: CASSQEGRHNSPLHF.

The chain carries TRBV6-6 and TRBJ1-1; a possible D gene is TRBD1 (5 bases). V gave up 4 bases and J gave up 2 bases, with 11 bases separating them. This CDR3 comprises 14 residues. Germline values: CDR1 MNHNY, CDR2 SVGAGI (reference sequence). CDR3 residues: CASSSRGGNTEAFF. The CDR3 DNA is TGTGCCAGCAGTTCGCGGGGCGGAAACACTGAAGCTTTCTTT.

The chain uses TRBV7-9 and TRBJ2-7, with D possibly being TRBD2 (6 bases). Trimming left V 4 bases short and J 1 base short, with 17 bases between. The CDR3 has 16 residues. Germline CDR1 is SEHNR and CDR2 is FQNEAQ (reference sequence). The CDR3 reads CASSSQGIGLSYEQYV. The CDR3 DNA reads as TGTGCCAGCAGCTCCCAGGGAATTGGACTATCCTACGAGCAGTACGTC.

This sequence joins TRBV7-9 and TRBJ2-7, with unresolved D. The germline gives CDR1 SEHNR, CDR2 FQNEAQ (reference sequence). The CDR3 consists of 14 residues. V was shortened by 1 base and J by 1 base, with 8 bases between the two germline ends. The CDR3 DNA sequence: TGTGCCAGCAGCTTAGATGAGGAGTCCTACGAGCAGTACGTC. This translates into CASSLDEESYEQYV.

The chain has TRBV29-1 and TRBJ2-3, with D maybe TRBD1 (5 bases). The V end was cut by 4 bases, the J end by 4 bases, with 9 bases between. The CDR3 length is 12 residues. Germline-derived CDR1 and CDR2 are SQVTM and ANQGSEA. The DNA of the CDR3 is TGCAGCGTTGTAGGGGCACCAGATACGCAGTATTTT. Translated, it gives CSVVGAPDTQYF.

This clone has just one count. The DNA of the CDR3 is TGTGCCAGCGCCGGACTAGCCGGCACCGGGGAGCTGTTTTTT. Amino acids: CASAGLAGTGELFF. V is TRBV6-5 and J is TRBJ2-2; 8 bases are a match to TRBD2. Germline trimming cut 8 bases from V and 4 bases from J; bases unmatched to any gene: 6. The CDR3 consists of 14 residues. CDR1 and CDR2 (germline): MNHEY, SVGAGI.

This CDR3 reads CASSREGRTEAFF. The CDR3, as DNA: TGCGCCAGCAGCCGGGAGGGAAGGACTGAAGCTTTCTTT. The chain carries TRBV4-1 and TRBJ1-1; the D is unclear. Germline CDR1 is MGHRA and CDR2 is YSYEKL. CDR3 length: 13 amino acids. V shed 4 bases and J shed 5 bases, with 11 bases lying between them.

The chain employs TRBV29-1 and TRBJ1-1, with no clear D. CDR3 length: 13 amino acids. Per the germline V gene, CDR1 is SQVTM and CDR2 is ANQGSEA. Trimming removed 7 bases at V and 3 bases at J, with 15 bases between. In DNA form, the CDR3 reads TGCAGCGCCCTGCAACAACCCGACACTGAAGCTTTCTTT. Translation: CSALQQPDTEAFF.

This clone showed up just once. CDR3 loop: CASSPRTSANEQFF. The CDR3 DNA reads TGTGCCAGCAGCCCTCGGACTAGCGCCAATGAGCAGTTCTTC. J is TRBJ2-1 and V is TRBV3-1 (or the pseudogene TRBV3-2), with 9 bases identical to TRBD2. Germline CDR1 and CDR2: LGHDT and YNNKEL (reference sequence). V lost 4 bases, J lost 6 bases, and 4 bases stayed unmatched. CDR3 length: 14 amino acids.

The V and J genes are TRBV19 and TRBJ1-6; maybe TRBD1 (6 bases). Germline V gene sequence: CDR1 LNHDA, CDR2 SQIVND (reference sequence). Trimming cost V 5 bases and J 2 bases, with 10 bases left between them. The CDR3 is 15 residues long. The CDR3 bases are TGTGCCAGTAGTCTACAGGGACCCTATAATTCACCCCTCCACTTT. Translated, it gives CASSLQGPYNSPLHF.

V and J are TRBV18 and TRBJ2-3; possibly TRBD2 for D (6 bases). Germline V gene data show CDR1 as KGHSH and CDR2 as LQKENI. Deletions cut 3 bases from V and 0 bases from J, with 10 bases between. The CDR3 has 15 residues. CDR3 residues: CASSPPGVSTDTQYF. The DNA of the CDR3 is TGTGCCAGCTCACCTCCGGGGGTTAGCACAGATACGCAGTATTTT.